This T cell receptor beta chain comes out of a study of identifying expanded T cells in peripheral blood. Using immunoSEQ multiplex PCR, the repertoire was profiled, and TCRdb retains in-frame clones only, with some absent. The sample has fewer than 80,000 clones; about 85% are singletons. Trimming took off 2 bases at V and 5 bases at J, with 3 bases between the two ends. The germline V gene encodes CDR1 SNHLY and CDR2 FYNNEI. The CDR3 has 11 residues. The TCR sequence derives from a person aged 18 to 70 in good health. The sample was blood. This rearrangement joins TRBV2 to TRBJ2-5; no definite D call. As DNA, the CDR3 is TGTGCCAGCAGTGAACGGGAGACCCAGTACTTC. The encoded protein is CASSERETQYF.